A selection of T cell receptor beta chains follows, all from one sample in a study of lymphopenia after photon versus proton radiotherapy. Assay used: immunoSEQ multiplex PCR; TCRdb lists only in-frame clones, some missing. The sample yields about 160,000 clones, 80% to 90% seen once. The source material was peripheral blood, sampled from a patient treated with photon-based radiotherapy. These receptors came from a man over 45 with gastric cancer. CDR3s include the opening cysteine and the closing phenylalanine or tryptophan. The D gene is left open where the match is weak. The size entry is marked missing in some rows and otherwise reads once, few, many or a size class.

v_gene: TRBV5-6; d_gene: TRBD1; j_gene: TRBJ1-5; abundance: once; CDR3aa: CASSRDSGGNQPQHF; CDR3nt: TGTGCCAGCAGCCGGGACAGTGGGGGCAATCAGCCCCAGCATTTT
v_gene: TRBV19; d_gene: TRBD1; j_gene: TRBJ2-7; abundance: many; CDR3aa: CASSGGQGSYEQYF; CDR3nt: TGTGCCAGTAGTGGTGGACAGGGCTCCTACGAGCAGTACTTC
v_gene: TRBV6-4; d_gene: -; j_gene: TRBJ2-2; abundance: few; CDR3aa: CASSDRDAGELFF; CDR3nt: TGTGCCAGCAGTGACCGGGACGCCGGGGAGCTGTTTTTT
v_gene: TRBV6-5; d_gene: TRBD1; j_gene: TRBJ1-2; abundance: -; CDR3aa: CASSYSLGGVGYTF; CDR3nt: TGTGCCAGCAGTTACTCGCTAGGGGGCGTAGGCTACACCTTC
v_gene: TRBV4-1; d_gene: TRBD1; j_gene: TRBJ2-1; abundance: -; CDR3aa: CASSRTGPYNEQFF; CDR3nt: TGCGCCAGCAGTCGGACAGGGCCCTACAATGAGCAGTTCTTC
v_gene: TRBV7-8; d_gene: -; j_gene: TRBJ1-4; abundance: few; CDR3aa: CASSFRGPNEKLFF; CDR3nt: TGTGCCAGCAGCTTTCGGGGGCCTAATGAAAAACTGTTTTTT
v_gene: TRBV11-2; d_gene: TRBD2; j_gene: TRBJ2-7; abundance: once; CDR3aa: CASSLDGRVDEQYF; CDR3nt: TGTGCCAGCAGCTTAGACGGGAGGGTCGACGAGCAGTACTTC
v_gene: TRBV4-1; d_gene: -; j_gene: TRBJ2-3; abundance: -; CDR3aa: CASSQDIGIIDTQYF; CDR3nt: TGCGCCAGCAGCCAAGATATCGGTATTATCGATACGCAGTATTTT
v_gene: TRBV7-8; d_gene: TRBD1; j_gene: TRBJ1-3; abundance: -; CDR3aa: CASSAAGGPGNTIYF; CDR3nt: TGTGCCAGCAGCGCCGCAGGGGGTCCTGGAAACACCATATATTTT
v_gene: TRBV18; d_gene: TRBD2; j_gene: TRBJ2-1; abundance: -; CDR3aa: CASSPPRTSVYNEQFF; CDR3nt: TGTGCCAGCTCACCACCCAGGACTAGCGTGTACAATGAGCAGTTCTTC
v_gene: TRBV2; d_gene: TRBD2; j_gene: TRBJ2-5; abundance: -; CDR3aa: CASTAAGTSGETQYF; CDR3nt: TGTGCCAGCACTGCAGCCGGGACTAGCGGAGAGACCCAGTACTTC
v_gene: TRBV5-1; d_gene: -; j_gene: TRBJ2-5; abundance: -; CDR3aa: CASSFGRLEETQYF; CDR3nt: TGCGCCAGCAGCTTCGGCAGGTTGGAAGAGACCCAGTACTTC
v_gene: TRBV7-9; d_gene: TRBD1; j_gene: TRBJ2-1; abundance: once; CDR3aa: CASSSSGTGMHNEQFF; CDR3nt: TGTGCCAGCAGCTCCTCCGGGACAGGGATGCACAATGAGCAGTTCTTC
v_gene: TRBV6-1; d_gene: -; j_gene: TRBJ1-5; abundance: -; CDR3aa: CASSGGNNQPQHF; CDR3nt: TGTGCCAGTTCGGGGGGGAACAATCAGCCCCAGCATTTT
v_gene: TRBV7-2; d_gene: -; j_gene: TRBJ2-4; abundance: -; CDR3aa: CASSLGRLGKNIQYF; CDR3nt: TGTGCCAGCAGCTTAGGACGACTAGGCAAAAACATTCAGTACTTC
v_gene: TRBV4-2; d_gene: TRBD2; j_gene: TRBJ2-3; abundance: once; CDR3aa: CASSQRTSGSLITQYF; CDR3nt: TGTGCCAGCAGCCAACGGACTAGCGGGAGTTTAATTACGCAGTATTTT
v_gene: TRBV5-1; d_gene: -; j_gene: TRBJ1-1; abundance: -; CDR3aa: CASSTGNTEAFF; CDR3nt: TGCGCCAGCAGCACAGGGAACACTGAAGCTTTCTTT
v_gene: TRBV14; d_gene: -; j_gene: TRBJ1-1; abundance: -; CDR3aa: CASSQAGLNTEAFF; CDR3nt: TGTGCCAGCAGCCAAGCTGGGTTGAACACTGAAGCTTTCTTT
v_gene: TRBV10-1; d_gene: -; j_gene: TRBJ1-4; abundance: -; CDR3aa: CASSELYGGEKLFF; CDR3nt: TGCGCCAGCAGTGAGTTGTATGGCGGGGAAAAACTGTTTTTT
v_gene: TRBV5-1; d_gene: -; j_gene: TRBJ2-7; abundance: once; CDR3aa: CASSLGASFSSYEQYF; CDR3nt: TGCGCCAGCAGCTTGGGCGCTAGCTTTTCCTCCTACGAGCAGTACTTC
v_gene: TRBV7-9; d_gene: -; j_gene: TRBJ1-1; abundance: once; CDR3aa: CASSGAGPANTEAFF; CDR3nt: TGTGCCAGCAGCGGCGCGGGGCCGGCGAACACTGAAGCTTTCTTT
v_gene: TRBV18; d_gene: -; j_gene: TRBJ1-2; abundance: -; CDR3aa: CASSPPPGVYGYTF; CDR3nt: TGTGCCAGCTCACCACCCCCAGGGGTCTATGGCTACACCTTC
v_gene: TRBV11-3; d_gene: TRBD1; j_gene: TRBJ2-5; abundance: -; CDR3aa: CASSLRWGQGQETQYF; CDR3nt: TGTGCCAGCAGCCTTAGATGGGGACAGGGTCAAGAGACCCAGTACTTC
v_gene: TRBV30; d_gene: -; j_gene: TRBJ2-2; abundance: -; CDR3aa: CAWSVRRVGELFF; CDR3nt: TGTGCCTGGAGTGTACGTCGGGTTGGGGAGCTGTTTTTT
v_gene: TRBV28; d_gene: -; j_gene: TRBJ2-7; abundance: once; CDR3aa: CASSHGLAAQEQYF; CDR3nt: TGTGCCAGCAGCCACGGGCTGGCTGCCCAGGAGCAGTACTTC
v_gene: TRBV2; d_gene: -; j_gene: TRBJ2-7; abundance: -; CDR3aa: CASSESDRPSSYEQYF; CDR3nt: TGTGCCAGCAGTGAATCCGACAGGCCTAGCTCCTACGAGCAGTACTTC
v_gene: TRBV18; d_gene: -; j_gene: TRBJ1-3; abundance: -; CDR3aa: CASSHGTAGNTIYF; CDR3nt: TGTGCCAGCTCACACGGGACCGCCGGAAACACCATATATTTT
v_gene: TRBV19; d_gene: TRBD1; j_gene: TRBJ1-4; abundance: -; CDR3aa: CASSRTGGNEKLFF; CDR3nt: TGTGCCAGTAGCCGGACAGGGGGGAATGAAAAACTGTTTTTT
v_gene: TRBV2; d_gene: -; j_gene: TRBJ2-3; abundance: -; CDR3aa: CASSGPLTGGTDTQYF; CDR3nt: TGTGCCAGCAGTGGGCCTCTTACGGGTGGCACAGATACGCAGTATTTT
v_gene: TRBV29-1; d_gene: -; j_gene: TRBJ2-7; abundance: -; CDR3aa: CSVANGYEQYF; CDR3nt: TGCAGCGTTGCGAACGGATACGAGCAGTACTTC
v_gene: TRBV10-3; d_gene: -; j_gene: TRBJ2-1; abundance: -; CDR3aa: CAISEVGYPSSYNEQFF; CDR3nt: TGTGCCATCAGTGAGGTGGGTTATCCGAGCTCCTACAATGAGCAGTTCTTC
v_gene: TRBV7-2; d_gene: -; j_gene: TRBJ2-7; abundance: -; CDR3aa: CASSFDRNEQYF; CDR3nt: TGTGCCAGCAGCTTCGATCGGAACGAGCAGTACTTC
v_gene: TRBV7-7; d_gene: TRBD1; j_gene: TRBJ2-7; abundance: -; CDR3aa: CASSEDRGTYEQYF; CDR3nt: TGTGCCAGCAGCGAGGACAGGGGGACCTACGAGCAGTACTTC
v_gene: TRBV4-2; d_gene: -; j_gene: TRBJ2-1; abundance: -; CDR3aa: CASSHPGTENNEQFF; CDR3nt: TGTGCCAGCAGCCACCCCGGGACCGAGAACAATGAGCAGTTCTTC
v_gene: TRBV4-1; d_gene: TRBD2; j_gene: TRBJ2-1; abundance: once; CDR3aa: CASSPFLAGVLEQFF; CDR3nt: TGCGCCAGCAGCCCTTTCCTAGCGGGAGTTCTTGAGCAGTTCTTC
v_gene: TRBV19; d_gene: -; j_gene: TRBJ2-2; abundance: -; CDR3aa: CASSIRGINGELFF; CDR3nt: TGTGCCAGTAGTATTAGGGGTATTAACGGGGAGCTGTTTTTT
v_gene: TRBV11-2; d_gene: TRBD1; j_gene: TRBJ1-4; abundance: once; CDR3aa: CASSEPTGDLYEKLFF; CDR3nt: TGTGCCAGCAGCGAACCTACAGGGGATCTCTATGAAAAACTGTTTTTT
v_gene: TRBV6-5; d_gene: -; j_gene: TRBJ2-3; abundance: -; CDR3aa: CASSYLGTRDTQYF; CDR3nt: TGTGCCAGCAGTTACTTAGGGACCCGGGATACGCAGTATTTT
v_gene: TRBV20-1; d_gene: -; j_gene: TRBJ1-1; abundance: -; CDR3aa: CSAWQLAEAFF; CDR3nt: TGCAGTGCTTGGCAACTGGCTGAAGCTTTCTTT
v_gene: TRBV14; d_gene: -; j_gene: TRBJ2-5; abundance: -; CDR3aa: CASSPRERGGQETQYF; CDR3nt: TGTGCCAGCAGCCCCCGAGAGAGGGGAGGCCAAGAGACCCAGTACTTC
v_gene: TRBV5-4; d_gene: -; j_gene: TRBJ2-5; abundance: once; CDR3aa: CASSLQNQETQYF; CDR3nt: TGTGCCAGCAGCCTACAGAATCAAGAGACCCAGTACTTC
v_gene: TRBV29-1; d_gene: -; j_gene: TRBJ1-2; abundance: few; CDR3aa: CSVADGSGYTF; CDR3nt: TGCAGCGTTGCGGACGGTTCTGGCTACACCTTC
v_gene: TRBV27; d_gene: -; j_gene: TRBJ2-1; abundance: -; CDR3aa: CASSVWAQGSWNEQFF; CDR3nt: TGTGCCAGCAGTGTGTGGGCTCAGGGGTCATGGAATGAGCAGTTCTTC
v_gene: TRBV6-6; d_gene: -; j_gene: TRBJ1-5; abundance: -; CDR3aa: CASSTTRRGGNQPQHF; CDR3nt: TGTGCCAGCAGTACGACACGGAGGGGAGGGAATCAGCCCCAGCATTTT
v_gene: TRBV2; d_gene: TRBD2; j_gene: TRBJ2-1; abundance: once; CDR3aa: CASSGLALRVNEQFF; CDR3nt: TGTGCCAGCAGTGGACTAGCATTAAGGGTCAATGAGCAGTTCTTC
v_gene: TRBV18; d_gene: TRBD2; j_gene: TRBJ2-7; abundance: -; CDR3aa: CASSLDRGVNEQYF; CDR3nt: TGTGCCAGCTCTCTCGATCGGGGGGTGAACGAGCAGTACTTC
v_gene: TRBV19; d_gene: TRBD2; j_gene: TRBJ2-7; abundance: -; CDR3aa: CASSPRATSGFSYEQYF; CDR3nt: TGTGCCAGTAGCCCTCGGGCGACTAGCGGGTTCTCCTACGAGCAGTACTTC
v_gene: TRBV2; d_gene: TRBD1; j_gene: TRBJ2-2; abundance: -; CDR3aa: CASSGTGGGTGELFF; CDR3nt: TGTGCCAGCAGTGGGACAGGGGGCGGCACCGGGGAGCTGTTTTTT
v_gene: TRBV6-4; d_gene: -; j_gene: TRBJ2-2; abundance: -; CDR3aa: CASRREAGELFF; CDR3nt: TGTGCCAGCAGAAGGGAGGCCGGGGAGCTGTTTTTT
v_gene: TRBV18; d_gene: -; j_gene: TRBJ2-5; abundance: -; CDR3aa: CASFDPARTRVEETQYF; CDR3nt: TGTGCCAGCTTCGACCCCGCCAGGACTCGCGTGGAAGAGACCCAGTACTTC
v_gene: TRBV30; d_gene: TRBD2; j_gene: TRBJ2-3; abundance: -; CDR3aa: CAWSGLPGLAAYSTDTQYF; CDR3nt: TGTGCCTGGAGTGGTCTACCGGGACTAGCGGCTTATAGCACAGATACGCAGTATTTT
v_gene: TRBV13; d_gene: TRBD2; j_gene: TRBJ2-1; abundance: -; CDR3aa: CASSSPSGSTNEQFF; CDR3nt: TGTGCCAGCAGCTCCCCTAGCGGGAGTACGAATGAGCAGTTCTTC
v_gene: TRBV5-1; d_gene: -; j_gene: TRBJ2-1; abundance: -; CDR3aa: CASSLVSGSNNEQFF; CDR3nt: TGCGCCAGCAGCTTGGTTTCCGGGAGTAACAATGAGCAGTTCTTC
v_gene: TRBV27; d_gene: TRBD2; j_gene: TRBJ2-2; abundance: -; CDR3aa: CASSPLTSGRAHGELFF; CDR3nt: TGTGCCAGCAGTCCCCTAACTAGCGGGAGGGCCCACGGGGAGCTGTTTTTT
v_gene: TRBV28; d_gene: TRBD2; j_gene: TRBJ2-3; abundance: -; CDR3aa: CASSLQLAGGPDTQYF; CDR3nt: TGTGCCAGCAGTTTACAGCTAGCGGGAGGGCCGGATACGCAGTATTTT
v_gene: TRBV6-5; d_gene: -; j_gene: TRBJ1-2; abundance: -; CDR3aa: CASSYGTNNYGYTF; CDR3nt: TGTGCCAGCAGTTACGGGACAAACAACTATGGCTACACCTTC
v_gene: TRBV27; d_gene: -; j_gene: TRBJ1-5; abundance: -; CDR3aa: CASSLSPPGPQHF; CDR3nt: TGTGCCAGCAGTTTATCCCCTCCGGGGCCCCAGCATTTT
v_gene: TRBV19; d_gene: -; j_gene: TRBJ1-2; abundance: -; CDR3aa: CASWDTSYTF; CDR3nt: TGTGCCAGCTGGGACACTTCCTACACCTTC
v_gene: TRBV18; d_gene: -; j_gene: TRBJ1-4; abundance: once; CDR3aa: CASSARDPASNEKLFF; CDR3nt: TGTGCCAGCTCAGCGAGAGACCCGGCAAGTAATGAAAAACTGTTTTTT